Listed below are T cell receptor beta chains from one sample, sequenced in a study of T cells in localized non-small cell lung cancer. Profiling relied on immunoSEQ multiplex PCR, and the TCRdb table lists in-frame clones only, not all of them. The sample yields roughly 50,000 clones, about four fifths seen once. The specimen comprised peripheral blood, sampled before any cancer treatment. The source is a female donor at least 60 years old with stage II squamous cell lung carcinoma. The CDR3 runs from the conserved cysteine through the conserved F or W. A D gene is named only where the DNA matches it firmly. A row's size may be missing; if present it is once, few, many or a size class.

clone_size,d_call,j_call,v_call,cdr3_nt,cdr3_aa
.,TRBD1,TRBJ2-2,TRBV7-9,TGTGCCAGCAGCAAGGACACAGGGGCGACCGGGGAGCTGTTTTTT,CASSKDTGATGELFF
.,.,TRBJ1-2,TRBV6-5,TGTGCCAGCAGTGAGACGACTCAAAACTATGGCTACACCTTC,CASSETTQNYGYTF
.,.,TRBJ2-7,TRBV19,TGTGCCAGTTACGAGCAGTACTTC,CASYEQYF
.,.,TRBJ1-5,TRBV19,TGTGCCAGTACCCCGGGTCGCTATAGCAATCAGCCCCAGCATTTT,CASTPGRYSNQPQHF
.,TRBD2,TRBJ2-1,TRBV6-1,TGTGCCAGCAGTGCTAGCGGGGAATCCTACAATGAGCAGTTCTTC,CASSASGESYNEQFF
.,.,TRBJ2-5,TRBV25-1,TGTGCCAGCAGTGGGGGGGGGCCCCTCCAAGAGACCCAGTACTTC,CASSGGGPLQETQYF
.,.,TRBJ1-1,TRBV5-4,TGTGCCAGCAGCTTGGAAACCTCAAGAGCTGAAGCTTTCTTT,CASSLETSRAEAFF
medium-sized,TRBD1,TRBJ1-4,TRBV6-5,TGTGCCAGCAGAGGACAGGGGTGGGATGAAAAACTGTTTTTT,CASRGQGWDEKLFF
.,.,TRBJ2-4,TRBV10-1,TGCGCCAGCAGTGATAACCGGGCCCGGGATCTTTTAGCCAAAAACATTCAGTACTTC,CASSDNRARDLLAKNIQYF
once,.,TRBJ2-1,TRBV25-1,TGTGCCAGCAGTCCCCGAAGGGGGACCTCCTACAATGAGCAGTTCTTC,CASSPRRGTSYNEQFF
.,TRBD2,TRBJ2-3,TRBV9,TGTGCCAGCAGAAGACTAGCGGGCACAGATACGCAGTATTTT,CASRRLAGTDTQYF
.,TRBD1,TRBJ2-1,TRBV7-9,TGTGCCAGCAGCTTCGGCAGGGGGCACGGCAATGAGCAGTTCTTC,CASSFGRGHGNEQFF
few,TRBD1,TRBJ1-2,TRBV6-5,TGTGCCAGCACCCAGGGGGCAGGACATGGCTACACCTTC,CASTQGAGHGYTF
.,.,TRBJ1-2,TRBV5-4,TGTGCCAGCAGCTTACTAAATTGGGGGGCGCAGGGCTACACCTTC,CASSLLNWGAQGYTF
few,TRBD1,TRBJ2-1,TRBV5-6,TGTGCCAGCAGCTTACCGGGACAGGGGAGCGATGAGCAGTTCTTC,CASSLPGQGSDEQFF